The T cell receptor (beta chain) under discussion was sequenced for a study of T cell repertoires in cytomegalovirus infection. In the study overall: Selection of CMV epitopes for the study included recently identified HLA-C-restricted and well-studied HLA-B-restricted ones. Regarding the study as a whole: Dominating the ex vivo response were HLA-C-restricted CMV-specific TCR beta clonotypes.

CDR1 and CDR2 (germline): MDHEN, SYDVKM. The CDR3 has 17 amino acids. The V and J ends lost 5 bases and 8 bases, in that order; junction bases with no gene match: 17. Concerning this clonotype itself: Its antigen is still unknown.

One entry per CDR3 protein results from TCRdb running MiXCR on the reads. Altogether around 710,000 distinct CDR3 sequences are present, 29% being singletons, with the ten largest covering under 15%. The source material was cultured CD8+ T cells from PBMCs, sampled from culture after CMV antigen stimulation. V usage is TRBV28 and J usage is TRBJ2-1; 8 bases fit TRBD2. This receptor was identified in a human donor in good health (CMV status not recorded). Some clones in this sample may be carry-over from other donors' samples. The CDR3 coding sequence is TGTGCCAGCAGTCCCTTGGCGGGGGGTTCCCTTGTGGATGAGCAGTTCTTC. This gives the protein CASSPLAGGSLVDEQFF.